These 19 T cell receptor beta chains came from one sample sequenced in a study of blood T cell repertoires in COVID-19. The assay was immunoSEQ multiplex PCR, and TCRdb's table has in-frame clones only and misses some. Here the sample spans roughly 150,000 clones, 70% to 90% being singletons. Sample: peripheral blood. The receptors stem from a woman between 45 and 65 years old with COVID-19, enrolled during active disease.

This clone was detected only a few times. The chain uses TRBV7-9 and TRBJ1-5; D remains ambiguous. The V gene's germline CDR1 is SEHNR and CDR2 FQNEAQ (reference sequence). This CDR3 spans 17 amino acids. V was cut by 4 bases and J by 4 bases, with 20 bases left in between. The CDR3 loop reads CASSSGSIWSVNQPQHF. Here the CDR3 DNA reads TGTGCCAGCAGCTCAGGATCGATATGGTCGGTGAATCAGCCCCAGCATTTT.

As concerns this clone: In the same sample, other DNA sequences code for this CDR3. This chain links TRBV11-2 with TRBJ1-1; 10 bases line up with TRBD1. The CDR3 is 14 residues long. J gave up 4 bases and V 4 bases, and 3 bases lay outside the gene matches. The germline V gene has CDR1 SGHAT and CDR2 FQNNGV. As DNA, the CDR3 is TGTGCCAGCAGCTCGGGACAGGGGTCCACTGAAGCTTTCTTT. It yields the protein CASSSGQGSTEAFF.

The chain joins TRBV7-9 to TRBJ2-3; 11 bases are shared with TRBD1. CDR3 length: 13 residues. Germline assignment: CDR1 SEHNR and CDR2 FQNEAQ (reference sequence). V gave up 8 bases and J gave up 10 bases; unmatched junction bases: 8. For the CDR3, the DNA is TGTGCCAGCGGGAACGGGGACAGGGGGGCGCAGTATTTT. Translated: CASGNGDRGAQYF.

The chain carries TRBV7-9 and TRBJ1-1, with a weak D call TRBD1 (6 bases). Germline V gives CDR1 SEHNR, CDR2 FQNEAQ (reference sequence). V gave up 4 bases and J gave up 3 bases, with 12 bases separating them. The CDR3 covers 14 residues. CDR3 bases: TGTGCCAGCAGCTCGCAGGGGATAGACACTGAAGCTTTCTTT. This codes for CASSSQGIDTEAFF.

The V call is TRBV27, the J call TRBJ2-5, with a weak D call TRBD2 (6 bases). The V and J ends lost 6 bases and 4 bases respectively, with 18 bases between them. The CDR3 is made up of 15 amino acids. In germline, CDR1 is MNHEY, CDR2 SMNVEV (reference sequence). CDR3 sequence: CASRKRLGGRETQYF. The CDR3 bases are TGTGCCAGCAGGAAACGCCTGGGGGGTAGAGAGACCCAGTACTTC.

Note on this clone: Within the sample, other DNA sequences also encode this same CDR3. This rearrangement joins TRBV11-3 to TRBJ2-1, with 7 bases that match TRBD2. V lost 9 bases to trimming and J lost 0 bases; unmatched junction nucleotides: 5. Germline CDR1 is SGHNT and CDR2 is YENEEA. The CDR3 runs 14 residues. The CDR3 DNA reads TGTGCCAGTAGCCCGGGGGGCTCCTACAATGAGCAGTTCTTC. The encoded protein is CASSPGGSYNEQFF.

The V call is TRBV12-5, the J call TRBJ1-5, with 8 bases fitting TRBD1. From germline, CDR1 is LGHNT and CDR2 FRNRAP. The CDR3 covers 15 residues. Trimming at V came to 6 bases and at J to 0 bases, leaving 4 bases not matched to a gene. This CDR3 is CASGLDRGSNQPQHF. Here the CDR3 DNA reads TGTGCTAGTGGACTCGACAGGGGTAGCAATCAGCCCCAGCATTTT.

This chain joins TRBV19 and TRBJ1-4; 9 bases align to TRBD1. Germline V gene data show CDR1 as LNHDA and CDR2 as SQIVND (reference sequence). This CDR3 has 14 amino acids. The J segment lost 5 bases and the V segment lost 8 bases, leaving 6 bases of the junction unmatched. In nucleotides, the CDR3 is TGTGCCAGTCAACCCGACAGGGGGAATGAAAAACTGTTTTTT. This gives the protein CASQPDRGNEKLFF. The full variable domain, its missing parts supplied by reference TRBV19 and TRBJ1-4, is DGGITQSPKYLFRKEGQNVTLSCEQNLNHDAMYWYRQDPGQGLRLIYYSQIVNDFQKGDIAEGYSVSREKKESFPLTVTSAQKNPTAFYLCASQPDRGNEKLFFGSGTQLSVL.

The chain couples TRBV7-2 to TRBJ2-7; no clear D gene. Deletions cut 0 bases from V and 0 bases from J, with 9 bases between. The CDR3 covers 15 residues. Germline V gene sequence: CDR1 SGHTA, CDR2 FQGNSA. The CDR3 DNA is TGTGCCAGCAGCTTAGCGCCCTACAGCTCCTACGAGCAGTACTTC. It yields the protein CASSLAPYSSYEQYF.

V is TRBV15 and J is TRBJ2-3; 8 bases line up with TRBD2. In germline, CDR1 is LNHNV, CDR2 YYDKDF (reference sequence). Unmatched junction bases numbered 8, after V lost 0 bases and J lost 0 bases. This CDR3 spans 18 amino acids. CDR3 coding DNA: TGTGCCACCAGCAGAGATCTCGCGGCGGGGGGCAGCACAGATACGCAGTATTTT. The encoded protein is CATSRDLAAGGSTDTQYF.

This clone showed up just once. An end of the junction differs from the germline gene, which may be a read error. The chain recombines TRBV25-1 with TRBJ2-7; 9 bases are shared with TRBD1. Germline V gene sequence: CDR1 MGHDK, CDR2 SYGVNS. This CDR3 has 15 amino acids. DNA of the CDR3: TGTGCCAGCACTGAAACAGGGGGCGAAACCTACGAGCAGTACTTC. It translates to CASTETGGETYEQYF.

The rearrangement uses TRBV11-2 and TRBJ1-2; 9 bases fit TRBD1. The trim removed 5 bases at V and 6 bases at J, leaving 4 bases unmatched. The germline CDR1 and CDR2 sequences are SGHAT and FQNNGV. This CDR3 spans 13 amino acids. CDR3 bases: TGTGCCAGCAGCGTTACAGGGGGCAATGGCTACACCTTC. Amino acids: CASSVTGGNGYTF. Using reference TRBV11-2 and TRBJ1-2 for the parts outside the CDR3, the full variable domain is EAGVAQSPRYKIIEKRQSVAFWCNPISGHATLYWYQQILGQGPKLLIQFQNNGVVDDSQLPKDRFSAERLKGVDSTLKIQPAKLEDSAVYLCASSVTGGNGYTFGSGTRLTVV.

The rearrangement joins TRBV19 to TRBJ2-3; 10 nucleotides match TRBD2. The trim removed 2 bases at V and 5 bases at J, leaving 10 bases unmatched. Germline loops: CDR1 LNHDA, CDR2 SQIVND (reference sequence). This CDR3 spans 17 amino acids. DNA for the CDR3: TGTGCCAGTAGTATACAACCAGCGGGGGGGCTGGGAGATACGCAGTATTTT. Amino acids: CASSIQPAGGLGDTQYF.

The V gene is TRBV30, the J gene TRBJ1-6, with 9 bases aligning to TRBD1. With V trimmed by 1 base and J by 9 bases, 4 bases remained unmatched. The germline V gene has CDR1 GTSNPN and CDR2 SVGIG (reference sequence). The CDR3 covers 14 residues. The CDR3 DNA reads TGTGCCTGGAGTGCAGGGACAGGGAGTTCACCCCTCCACTTT. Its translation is CAWSAGTGSSPLHF.

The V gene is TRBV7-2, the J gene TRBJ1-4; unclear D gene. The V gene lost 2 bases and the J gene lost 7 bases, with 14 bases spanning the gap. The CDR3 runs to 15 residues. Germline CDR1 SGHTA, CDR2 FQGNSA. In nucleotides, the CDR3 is TGTGCCAGCAGCTTATCGCACTTTTCTCGTGAAAAACTGTTTTTT. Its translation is CASSLSHFSREKLFF. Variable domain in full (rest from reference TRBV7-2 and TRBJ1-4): GAGVSQSPSNKVTEKGKDVELRCDPISGHTALYWYRQSLGQGLEFLIYFQGNSAPDKSGLPSDRFSAERTGGSVSTLTIQRTQQEDSAVYLCASSLSHFSREKLFFGSGTQLSVL.

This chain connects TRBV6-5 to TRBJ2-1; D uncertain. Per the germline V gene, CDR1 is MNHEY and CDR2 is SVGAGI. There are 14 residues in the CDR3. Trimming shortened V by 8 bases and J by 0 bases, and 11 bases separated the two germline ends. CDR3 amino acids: CASGFADSYNEQFF. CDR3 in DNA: TGTGCCAGCGGCTTCGCAGACTCCTACAATGAGCAGTTCTTC.

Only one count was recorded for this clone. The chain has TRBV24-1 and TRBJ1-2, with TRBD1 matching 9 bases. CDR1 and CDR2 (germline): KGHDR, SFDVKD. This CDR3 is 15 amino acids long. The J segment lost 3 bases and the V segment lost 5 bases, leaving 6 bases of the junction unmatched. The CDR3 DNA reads TGTGCCACCAGTGTTAAACAGGGGGCTGACTATGGCTACACCTTC. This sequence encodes CATSVKQGADYGYTF.

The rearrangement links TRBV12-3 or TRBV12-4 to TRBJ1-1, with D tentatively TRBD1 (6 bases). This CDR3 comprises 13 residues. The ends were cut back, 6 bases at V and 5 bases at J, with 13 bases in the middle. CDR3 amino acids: CASRRQDETEAFF. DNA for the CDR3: TGTGCCAGCAGACGACAGGATGAAACTGAAGCTTTCTTT.

CDR3 DNA: TGTGCCAGCAGCTTAGGCCGGGCGGGGGGCCGGGCAGATACGCAGTATTTT. Translating gives CASSLGRAGGRADTQYF. The rearrangement links TRBV13 to TRBJ2-3, with 8 nucleotides matching TRBD2. J lost 4 bases, V lost 0 bases, and 9 bases had no gene match. Germline V gene data show CDR1 as PRHDT and CDR2 as FYEKMQ (reference sequence). The CDR3 runs to 17 residues.